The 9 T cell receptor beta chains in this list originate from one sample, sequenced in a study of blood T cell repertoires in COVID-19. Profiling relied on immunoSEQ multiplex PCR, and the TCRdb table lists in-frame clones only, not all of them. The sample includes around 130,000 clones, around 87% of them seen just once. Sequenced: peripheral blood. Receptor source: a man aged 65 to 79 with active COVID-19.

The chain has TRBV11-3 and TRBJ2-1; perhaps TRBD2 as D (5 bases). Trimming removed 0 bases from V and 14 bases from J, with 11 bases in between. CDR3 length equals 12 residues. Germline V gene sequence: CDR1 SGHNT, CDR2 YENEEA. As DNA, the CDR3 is TGTGCCAGCAGCTTAGACGGGATCCATAAGTTCTTC. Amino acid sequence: CASSLDGIHKFF.

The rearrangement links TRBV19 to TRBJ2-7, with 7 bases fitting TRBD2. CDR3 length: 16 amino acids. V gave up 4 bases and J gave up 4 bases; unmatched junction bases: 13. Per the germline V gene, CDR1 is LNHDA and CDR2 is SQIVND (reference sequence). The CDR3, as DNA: TGTGCCAGTAGTAAGGGAGCGGGGACGACTACGTACGAGCAGTACTTC. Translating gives CASSKGAGTTTYEQYF.

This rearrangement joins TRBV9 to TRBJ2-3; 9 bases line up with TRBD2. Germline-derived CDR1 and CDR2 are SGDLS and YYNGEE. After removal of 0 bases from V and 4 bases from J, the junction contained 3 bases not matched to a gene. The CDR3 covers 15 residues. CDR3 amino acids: CASSVELAGADTQYF. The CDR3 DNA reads TGTGCCAGCAGCGTAGAGTTAGCGGGAGCAGATACGCAGTATTTT.

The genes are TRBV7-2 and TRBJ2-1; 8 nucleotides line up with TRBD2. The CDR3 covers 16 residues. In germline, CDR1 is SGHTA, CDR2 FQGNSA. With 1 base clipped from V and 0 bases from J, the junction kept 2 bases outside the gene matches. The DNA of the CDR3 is TGTGCCAGCAGCTTAGGTCGGGGGGGCTCCTACAATGAGCAGTTCTTC. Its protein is CASSLGRGGSYNEQFF.

The CDR3 sequence is CASSFLGRRTGGSQETQYF. The CDR3 nucleotides are TGTGCCAGCAGCTTTCTCGGTCGCAGGACAGGAGGGTCCCAAGAGACCCAGTACTTC. This chain joins TRBV7-6 and TRBJ2-5; the D gene is possibly TRBD1 (7 bases). Germline lookup yields CDR1 SGHVS and CDR2 FNYEAQ. The CDR3 is 19 amino acids. Trimming pared 3 bases from V and 1 base from J, leaving 24 bases between. Full variable domain (rest looked up from reference TRBV7-6 and TRBJ2-5): GAGVSQSPRYKVTKRGQDVALRCDPISGHVSLYWYRQALGQGPEFLTYFNYEAQQDKSGLPNDRFSAERPEGSISTLTIQRTEQRDSAMYRCASSFLGRRTGGSQETQYFGPGTRLLVL.

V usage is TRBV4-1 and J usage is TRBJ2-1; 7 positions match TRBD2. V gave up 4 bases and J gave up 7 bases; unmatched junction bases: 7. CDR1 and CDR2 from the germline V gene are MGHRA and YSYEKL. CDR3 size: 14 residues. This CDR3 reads CASSLLGGGNEQFF. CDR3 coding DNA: TGCGCCAGCAGCCTCCTGGGGGGGGGAAATGAGCAGTTCTTC.

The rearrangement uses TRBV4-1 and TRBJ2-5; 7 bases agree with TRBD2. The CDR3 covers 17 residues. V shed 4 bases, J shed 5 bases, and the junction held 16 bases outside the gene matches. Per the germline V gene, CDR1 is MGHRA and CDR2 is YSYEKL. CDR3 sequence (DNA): TGCGCCAGCAGCCCTTCATTTCTTGGGACTAATGTGGAGACCCAGTACTTC. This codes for CASSPSFLGTNVETQYF.

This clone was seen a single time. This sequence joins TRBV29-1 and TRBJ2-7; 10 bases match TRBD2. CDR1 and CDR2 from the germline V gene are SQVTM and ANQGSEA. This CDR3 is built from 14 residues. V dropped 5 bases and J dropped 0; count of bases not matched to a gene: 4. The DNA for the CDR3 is TGCAGCGTTTTCACTAGCGGGGCCTCCTACGAGCAGTACTTC. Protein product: CSVFTSGASYEQYF.

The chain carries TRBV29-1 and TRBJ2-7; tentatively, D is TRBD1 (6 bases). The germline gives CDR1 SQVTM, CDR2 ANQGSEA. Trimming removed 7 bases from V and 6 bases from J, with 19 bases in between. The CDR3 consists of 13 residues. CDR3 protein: CSASPDRGAEQYF. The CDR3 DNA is TGCAGCGCCTCCCCGGACAGAGGTGCCGAGCAGTACTTC.